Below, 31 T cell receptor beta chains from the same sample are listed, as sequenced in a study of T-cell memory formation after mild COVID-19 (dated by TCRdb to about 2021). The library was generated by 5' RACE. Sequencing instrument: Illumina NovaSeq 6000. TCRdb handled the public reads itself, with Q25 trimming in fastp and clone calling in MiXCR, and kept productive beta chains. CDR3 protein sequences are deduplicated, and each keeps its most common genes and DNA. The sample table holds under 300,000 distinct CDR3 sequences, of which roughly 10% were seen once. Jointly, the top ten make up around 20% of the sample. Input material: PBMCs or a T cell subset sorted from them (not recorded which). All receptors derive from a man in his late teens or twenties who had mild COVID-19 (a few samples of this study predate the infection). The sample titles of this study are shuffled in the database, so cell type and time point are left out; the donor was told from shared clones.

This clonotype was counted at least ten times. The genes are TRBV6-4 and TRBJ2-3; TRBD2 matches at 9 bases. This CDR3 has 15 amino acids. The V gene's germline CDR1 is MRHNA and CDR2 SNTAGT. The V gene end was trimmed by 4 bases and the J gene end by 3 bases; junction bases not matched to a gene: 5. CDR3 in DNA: TGTGCCAGCAGTGCCCTAGCGGGGAGGACAGATACGCAGTATTTT. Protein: CASSALAGRTDTQYF.

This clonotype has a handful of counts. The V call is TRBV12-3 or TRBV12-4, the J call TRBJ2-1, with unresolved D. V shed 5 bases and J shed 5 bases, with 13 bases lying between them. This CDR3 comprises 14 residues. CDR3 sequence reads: CASSTIVMNNEQFF. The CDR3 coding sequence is TGTGCCAGCAGTACGATTGTGATGAACAATGAGCAGTTCTTC.

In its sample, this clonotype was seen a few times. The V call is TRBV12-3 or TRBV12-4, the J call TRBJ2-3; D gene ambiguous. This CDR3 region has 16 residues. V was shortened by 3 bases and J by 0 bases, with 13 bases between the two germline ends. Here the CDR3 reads CASSFPPDTSTDTQYF. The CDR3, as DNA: TGTGCCAGCAGTTTCCCGCCAGATACTAGCACAGATACGCAGTATTTT.

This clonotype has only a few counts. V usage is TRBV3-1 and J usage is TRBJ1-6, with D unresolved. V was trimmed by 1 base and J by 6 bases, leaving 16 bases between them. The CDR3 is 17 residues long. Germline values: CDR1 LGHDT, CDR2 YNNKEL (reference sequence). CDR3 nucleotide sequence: TGTGCCAGCAGCCAAGGAATCCCCCAGATTTTTAATTCACCCCTCCACTTT. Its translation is CASSQGIPQIFNSPLHF.

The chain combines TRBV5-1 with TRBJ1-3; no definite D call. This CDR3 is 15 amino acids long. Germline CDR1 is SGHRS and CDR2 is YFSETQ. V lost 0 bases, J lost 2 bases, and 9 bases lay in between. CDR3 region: CASSLALGPGNTIYF. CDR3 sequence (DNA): TGCGCCAGCAGCTTGGCCTTAGGACCTGGAAACACCATATATTTT.

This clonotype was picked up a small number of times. CDR3 DNA: TGCGCCAGCAGCGCGACAGACAGCACAGATACGCAGTATTTT. Encoded protein: CASSATDSTDTQYF. The gene calls are TRBV5-1 and TRBJ2-3, with D possibly matching TRBD1 (5 bases). The CDR3 covers 14 residues. Germline CDR1 and CDR2: SGHRS and YFSETQ. The V end was cut by 4 bases, the J end by 0 bases, with 9 bases between. Full variable domain (missing parts from reference TRBV5-1 and TRBJ2-3): KAGVTQTPRYLIKTRGQQVTLSCSPISGHRSVSWYQQTPGQGLQFLFEYFSETQRNKGNFPGRFSGRQFSNSRSEMNVSTLELGDSALYLCASSATDSTDTQYFGPGTRLTVL.

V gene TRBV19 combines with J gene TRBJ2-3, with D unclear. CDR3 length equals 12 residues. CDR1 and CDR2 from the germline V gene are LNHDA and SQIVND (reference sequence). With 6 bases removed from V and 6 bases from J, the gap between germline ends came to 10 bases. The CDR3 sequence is CASRQNVDTQYF. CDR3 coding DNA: TGTGCCAGTAGACAGAACGTTGATACGCAGTATTTT.

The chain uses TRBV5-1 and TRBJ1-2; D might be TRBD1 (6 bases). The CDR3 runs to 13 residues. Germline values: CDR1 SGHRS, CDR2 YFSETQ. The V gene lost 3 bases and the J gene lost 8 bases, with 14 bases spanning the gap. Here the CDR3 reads CASSSPDRKGYTF. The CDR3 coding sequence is TGCGCCAGCAGCTCTCCCGACAGGAAAGGCTACACCTTC.

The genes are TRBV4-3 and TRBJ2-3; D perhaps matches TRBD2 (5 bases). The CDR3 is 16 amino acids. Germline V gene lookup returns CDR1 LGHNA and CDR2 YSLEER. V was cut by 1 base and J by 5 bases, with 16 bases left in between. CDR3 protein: CASSQVARGSGDTQYF. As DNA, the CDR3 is TGCGCCAGCAGCCAAGTGGCCCGAGGGTCGGGAGATACGCAGTATTTT.

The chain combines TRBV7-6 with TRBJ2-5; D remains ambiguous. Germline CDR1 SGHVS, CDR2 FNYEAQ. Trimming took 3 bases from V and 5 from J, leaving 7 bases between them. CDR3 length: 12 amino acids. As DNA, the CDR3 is TGTGCCAGCAGCTTCGACCCGGAGACCCAGTACTTC. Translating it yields CASSFDPETQYF. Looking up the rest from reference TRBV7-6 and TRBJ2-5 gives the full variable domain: GAGVSQSPRYKVTKRGQDVALRCDPISGHVSLYWYRQALGQGPEFLTYFNYEAQQDKSGLPNDRFSAERPEGSISTLTIQRTEQRDSAMYRCASSFDPETQYFGPGTRLLVL.

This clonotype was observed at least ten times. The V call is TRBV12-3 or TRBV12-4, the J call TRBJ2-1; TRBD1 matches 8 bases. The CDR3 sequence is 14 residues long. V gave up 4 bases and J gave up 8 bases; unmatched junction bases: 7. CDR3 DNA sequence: TGTGCCAGCAGTTCGGCCGACAGGGGCTATGAGCAGTTCTTC. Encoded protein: CASSSADRGYEQFF.

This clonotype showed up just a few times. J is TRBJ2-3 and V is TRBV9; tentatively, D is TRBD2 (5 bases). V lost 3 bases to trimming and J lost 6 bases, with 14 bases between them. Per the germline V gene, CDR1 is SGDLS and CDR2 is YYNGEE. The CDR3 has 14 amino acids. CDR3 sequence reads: CASSAHGLVDTQYF. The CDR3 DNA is TGTGCCAGCAGCGCTCACGGACTTGTCGATACGCAGTATTTT.

The CDR3 here is CASHFRGGPTGELFF. The DNA of the CDR3 is TGCGCCAGCCATTTTCGAGGGGGGCCGACCGGGGAGCTGTTTTTT. The chain has TRBV4-1 and TRBJ2-2; possibly TRBD1 or TRBD2 for D (6 bases each). Germline assignment: CDR1 MGHRA and CDR2 YSYEKL. The CDR3 has 15 amino acids. The V end was cut by 8 bases, the J end by 5 bases, with 18 bases between.

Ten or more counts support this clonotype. CDR3 coding DNA: TGTGCCAGCAGCCTGACTAGCGGGGGCTCCAAAAACATTCAGTACTTC. Its translation: CASSLTSGGSKNIQYF. This chain links TRBV7-2 with TRBJ2-4; 12 bases map to TRBD2. The germline V gene encodes CDR1 SGHTA and CDR2 FQGNSA. Germline trimming cut 5 bases from V and 2 bases from J; bases unmatched to any gene: 4. The CDR3 is 16 residues long.

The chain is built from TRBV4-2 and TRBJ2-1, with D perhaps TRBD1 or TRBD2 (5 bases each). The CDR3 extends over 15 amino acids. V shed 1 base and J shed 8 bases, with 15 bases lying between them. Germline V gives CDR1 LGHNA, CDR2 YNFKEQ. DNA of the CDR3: TGTGCCAGCAGCCAAGTCTACCAAGGGGACGATGAGCAGTTCTTC. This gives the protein CASSQVYQGDDEQFF.

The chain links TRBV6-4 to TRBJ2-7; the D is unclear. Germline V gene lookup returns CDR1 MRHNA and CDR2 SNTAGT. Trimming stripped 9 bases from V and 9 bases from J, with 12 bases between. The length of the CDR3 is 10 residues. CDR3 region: CARKGAAQYV. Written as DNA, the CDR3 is TGTGCCAGAAAGGGTGCGGCGCAGTACGTC.

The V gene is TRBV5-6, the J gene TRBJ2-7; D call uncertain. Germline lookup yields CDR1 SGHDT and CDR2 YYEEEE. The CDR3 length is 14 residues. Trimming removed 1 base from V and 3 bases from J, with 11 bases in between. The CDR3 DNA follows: TGTGCCAGCAGCTTGCAAGGTAGCTACTACGAGCAGTACTTC. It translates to CASSLQGSYYEQYF.

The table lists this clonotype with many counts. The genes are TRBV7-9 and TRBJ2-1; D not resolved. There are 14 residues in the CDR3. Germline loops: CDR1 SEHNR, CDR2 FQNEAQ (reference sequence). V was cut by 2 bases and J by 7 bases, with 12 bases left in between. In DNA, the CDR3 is TGTGCCAGCAGCTTAAGCCAGGCCGAGAATGAGCAGTTCTTC. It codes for CASSLSQAENEQFF.

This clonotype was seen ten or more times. CDR3 nucleotides: TGCGCCAGCAGCCAAGAGTCGGGGTTCTCGAACACCGGGGAGCTGTTTTTT. As protein: CASSQESGFSNTGELFF. This sequence joins TRBV4-3 and TRBJ2-2; a weak D match, TRBD2 (5 bases). Per germline, CDR1 LGHNA and CDR2 YSLEER. The CDR3 runs 17 residues. Between the trimmed V and J ends, which lost 0 bases and 0 bases, there was a span of 11 bases.

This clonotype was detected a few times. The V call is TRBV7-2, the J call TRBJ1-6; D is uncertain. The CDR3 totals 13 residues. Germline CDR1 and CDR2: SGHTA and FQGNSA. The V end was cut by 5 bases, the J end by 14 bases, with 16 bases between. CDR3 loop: CASSPAHLPALHF. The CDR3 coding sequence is TGTGCCAGCAGCCCAGCCCACCTGCCGGCCCTCCACTTT.

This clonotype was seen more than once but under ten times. The CDR3, as DNA: TGTGCCAGCAGACTAACAGGGAACTATGGCTACACCTTC. Encoded protein: CASRLTGNYGYTF. The V and J genes are TRBV6-5 and TRBJ1-2; possible D gene TRBD1, 6 bases. The CDR3 contains 13 residues. V was pared by 6 bases and J by 2 bases, with 10 bases between. Germline CDR1 MNHEY, CDR2 SVGAGI.

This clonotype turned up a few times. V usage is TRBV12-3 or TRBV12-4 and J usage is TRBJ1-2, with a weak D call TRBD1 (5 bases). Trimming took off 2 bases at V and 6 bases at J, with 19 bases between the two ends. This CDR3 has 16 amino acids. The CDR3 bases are TGTGCCAGCAGTTTAATGGCCCAGGGTGGCGGAGATGGCTACACCTTC. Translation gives CASSLMAQGGGDGYTF.

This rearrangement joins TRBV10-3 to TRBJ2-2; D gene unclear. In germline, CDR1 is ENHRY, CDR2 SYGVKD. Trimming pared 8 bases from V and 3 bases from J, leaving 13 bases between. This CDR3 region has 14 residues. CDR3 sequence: CAIDPGRYTGELFF. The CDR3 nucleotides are TGTGCCATCGACCCCGGACGCTACACCGGGGAGCTGTTTTTT.

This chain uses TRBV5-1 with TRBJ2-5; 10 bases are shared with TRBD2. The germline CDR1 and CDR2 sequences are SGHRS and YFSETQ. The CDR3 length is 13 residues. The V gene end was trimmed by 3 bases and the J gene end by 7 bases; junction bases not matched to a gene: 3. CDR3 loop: CASSSSSGGTQYF. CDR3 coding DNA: TGCGCCAGCAGCTCCTCTAGCGGGGGGACCCAGTACTTC. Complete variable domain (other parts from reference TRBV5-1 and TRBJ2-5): KAGVTQTPRYLIKTRGQQVTLSCSPISGHRSVSWYQQTPGQGLQFLFEYFSETQRNKGNFPGRFSGRQFSNSRSEMNVSTLELGDSALYLCASSSSSGGTQYFGPGTRLLVL.

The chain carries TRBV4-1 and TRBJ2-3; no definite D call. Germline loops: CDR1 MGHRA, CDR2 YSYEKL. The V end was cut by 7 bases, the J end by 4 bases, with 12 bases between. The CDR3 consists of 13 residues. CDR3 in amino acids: CASNNPTADTQYF. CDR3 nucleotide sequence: TGCGCCAGCAATAACCCCACGGCAGATACGCAGTATTTT.

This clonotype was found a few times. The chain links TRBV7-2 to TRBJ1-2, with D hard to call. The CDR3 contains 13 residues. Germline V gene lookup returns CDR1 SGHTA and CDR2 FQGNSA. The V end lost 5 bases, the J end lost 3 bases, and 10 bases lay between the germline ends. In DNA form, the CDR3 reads TGTGCCAGCAGCCTCCGATGGGACTATGGCTACACCTTC. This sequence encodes CASSLRWDYGYTF.

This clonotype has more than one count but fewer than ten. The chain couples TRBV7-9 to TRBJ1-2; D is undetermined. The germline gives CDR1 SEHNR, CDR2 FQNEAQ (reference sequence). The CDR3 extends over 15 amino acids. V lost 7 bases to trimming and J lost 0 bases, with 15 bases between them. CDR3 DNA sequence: TGTGCCAGCACCCTTATTAGGGAACCTAACTATGGCTACACCTTC. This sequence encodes CASTLIREPNYGYTF.

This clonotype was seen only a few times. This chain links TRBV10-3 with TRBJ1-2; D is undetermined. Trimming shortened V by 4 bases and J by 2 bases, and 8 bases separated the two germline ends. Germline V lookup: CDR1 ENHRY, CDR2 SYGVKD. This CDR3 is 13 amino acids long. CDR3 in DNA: TGTGCCATCAGTGCCCAGACCAACTATGGCTACACCTTC. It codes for CAISAQTNYGYTF.

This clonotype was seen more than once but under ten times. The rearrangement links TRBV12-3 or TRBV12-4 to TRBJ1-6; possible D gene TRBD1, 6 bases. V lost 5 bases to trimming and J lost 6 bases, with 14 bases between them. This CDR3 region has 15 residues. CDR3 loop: CASSPRGGGNSPLHF. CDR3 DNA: TGTGCCAGCAGTCCGCGGGGAGGGGGTAATTCACCCCTCCACTTT.

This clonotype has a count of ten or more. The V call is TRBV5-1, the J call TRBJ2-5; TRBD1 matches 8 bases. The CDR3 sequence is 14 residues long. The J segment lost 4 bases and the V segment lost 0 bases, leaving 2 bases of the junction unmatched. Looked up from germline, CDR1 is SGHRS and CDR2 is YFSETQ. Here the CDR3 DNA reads TGCGCCAGCAGCTTGGGGCAGGGGGCAGAGACCCAGTACTTC. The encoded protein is CASSLGQGAETQYF.

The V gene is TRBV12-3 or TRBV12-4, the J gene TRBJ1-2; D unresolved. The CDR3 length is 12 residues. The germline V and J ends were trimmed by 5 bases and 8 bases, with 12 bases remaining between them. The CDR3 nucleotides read TGTGCCAGCAGTGATAGGTGGGTCGGCTACACCTTC. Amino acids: CASSDRWVGYTF.